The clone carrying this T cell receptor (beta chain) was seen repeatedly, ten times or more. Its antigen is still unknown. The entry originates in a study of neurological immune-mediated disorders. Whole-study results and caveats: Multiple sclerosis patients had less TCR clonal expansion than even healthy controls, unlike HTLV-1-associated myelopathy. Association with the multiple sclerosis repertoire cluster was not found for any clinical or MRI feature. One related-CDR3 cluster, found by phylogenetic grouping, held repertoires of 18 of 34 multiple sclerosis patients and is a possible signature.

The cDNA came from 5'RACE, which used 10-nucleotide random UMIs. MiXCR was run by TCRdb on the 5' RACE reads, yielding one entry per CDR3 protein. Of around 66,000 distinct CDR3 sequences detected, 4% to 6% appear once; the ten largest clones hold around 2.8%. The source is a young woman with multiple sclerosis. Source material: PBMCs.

Here the CDR3 reads CASNPGTRGFAELFF. CDR3 DNA: TGCGCCAGCAACCCCGGGACTAGGGGTTTCGCGGAGCTGTTTTTT. The V and J genes are TRBV5-1 and TRBJ2-2; 8 bases agree with TRBD2. This CDR3 is built from 15 residues. Germline-derived CDR1 and CDR2 are SGHRS and YFSETQ. With 6 bases clipped from V and 10 bases from J, the junction kept 14 bases outside the gene matches.